This TCR beta chain was obtained from a study of cytomegalovirus exposure and HLA in healthy donors. As for the study in general: T cells numbering about 180 million yielded 117 million unique TCR beta sequences in an earlier analysis.

To note about this clone: Its specificity is not known.

The study, taken as a whole, reports: Researchers had no immune exposure information except CMV serostatus available. The authors assumed roughly uniform sequencing depth across donors for presence/absence analyses. Earlier findings revealed that most TCR beta V segments proved productive either about 87% or about 30% of the time.

Use of 60 Vbeta and 13 Jbeta primers characterized the PCR. Clones were sequenced by immunoSEQ multiplex PCR, and TCRdb holds only the in-frame ones, with some missing. The repertoire holds under 200,000 clones, with about 77% as singletons. Sample: PBMCs. The source is a male donor in good health and CMV-seropositive.

The CDR3 DNA sequence: TGTGCCAGCAGCTCCTCGGGAGATAGATTGAACACTGAAGCTTTCTTT. It codes for CASSSSGDRLNTEAFF. The chain uses TRBV5-5 and TRBJ1-1; D gene unclear. CDR1 is SGHKS and CDR2 is YYEKEE in the germline V gene (reference sequence). V was pared by 3 bases and J by 0 bases, with 15 bases between. This CDR3 is 16 amino acids long.